These T cell receptor beta chains were read from a single sample in a study of cytomegalovirus exposure and HLA in healthy donors. Assay: immunoSEQ multiplex PCR; the TCRdb copy retains only in-frame clones and omits some. The data contain about 200,000 clones, under 90% of them singletons. The sample taken for sequencing was PBMCs. The receptors originated from a boy aged 2 to 10 in good health and CMV-seronegative. Both conserved end residues are trimmed from each CDR3. Expanded clones get a size class; other rows say once, few or many, or leave the size out.

- 12 TRBJ2-2 TRBV13 ASSRTGNTGELF
few 11 TRBJ1-6 TRBV6-1 ATQDLYNSPLH
once 11 TRBJ1-1 TRBV2 ASSPEMNTEAF
- 12 TRBJ2-5 TRBV4-2 ASSPPDSQETQY
few 15 TRBJ2-3 TRBV9 ASSPMVVGGGTDTQY
- 13 TRBJ2-5 TRBV9 ASSVLAGVGETQY
once 8 TRBJ1-1 TRBV6-4 ASKPAEAF
- 15 TRBJ2-1 TRBV19 ASSPTISSGTLNEQF
- 15 TRBJ2-1 TRBV9 ASSVRTSGVVYNEQF
once 16 TRBJ2-7 TRBV7-2 ASSFGVAGASHSYEQY
- 14 TRBJ2-1 TRBV10-3 AISVHADRGDNEQF
- 14 TRBJ2-5 TRBV2 ASSEAPRRGRETQY
- 15 TRBJ1-1 TRBV15 ATSRGGQGGENTEAF
- 12 TRBJ2-7 TRBV7-2 ASSLGLAPYEQY
- 13 TRBJ1-6 TRBV9 ASSVASSYNSPLH
- 14 TRBJ1-1 TRBV7-9 ASSLEGGVWGTEAF
- 15 TRBJ2-1 TRBV21-1 ASSPERGEEGGNEQF
few 13 TRBJ2-1 TRBV7-9 ASSLVLAGGGEQF
few 13 TRBJ2-3 TRBV6-5 ASSYSILAADTQY
- 11 TRBJ1-1 TRBV6-1 ASSLQQGAEAF
- 14 TRBJ2-5 TRBV9 ASSAEEGQGRKTQY
- 9 TRBJ2-1 TRBV5-4 ASSLGQGRL
- 13 TRBJ1-2 TRBV4-3 ASSPGQGSNYGYT
- 11 TRBJ2-1 TRBV18 ASSPGSYNEQF
once 12 TRBJ1-1 TRBV27 ASNSRTGNTEAF
few 12 TRBJ1-5 TRBV5-4 ASPPGNGNQPQH
- 14 TRBJ1-1 TRBV7-9 ASRPRDRARGAEAF
- 13 TRBJ2-3 TRBV15 ATSRADSYTDTQY
- 12 TRBJ1-5 TRBV30 AWRLSQGSQPQH
- 14 TRBJ2-7 TRBV9 ASSASRTGGFYEQY
- 11 - TRBV2 ASSYWADYEQY
- 11 TRBJ2-2 TRBV27 ASRTVYTGELF
- 14 TRBJ2-5 TRBV4-2 ASSQAWTSGQETQY
- 13 TRBJ2-7 TRBV12-1 ASSDFDRGFYEQY
once 13 TRBJ2-7 TRBV5-8 ASRAGVYSSYEQY